This TCR beta chain comes out of a study of blood T cell repertoires in COVID-19. Sequencing used immunoSEQ multiplex PCR; TCRdb keeps in-frame clones, though not all of them. The repertoire has roughly 290,000 clones, 80% to 90% of them found once; the top ten carry less than 2.5%. CDR3 length: 13 residues. Germline CDR1 reads SGHVS; CDR2 reads FQNEAQ. V was pared by 5 bases and J by 7 bases, with 12 bases between. This clone has only one observation. The chain has TRBV7-8 and TRBJ1-3; unclear D gene. The TCR comes from a man younger than 45 who had recovered from COVID-19. Source material: PBMCs or T cells enriched from blood (not recorded which). CDR3 DNA sequence: TGTGCCAGCAGCCCCAGCGGGGTTAACACCATATATTTT. Protein product: CASSPSGVNTIYF.